The present T cell receptor beta chain was sequenced within a study of blood T cells in healthy people across ages (dated by TCRdb to about 2015). Notes on the research overall: Template switching captured roughly one uniquely barcoded TCR beta cDNA molecule per two T cells in model experiments. The study measured age-related changes in TCR beta repertoire diversity using deep sequencing normalized with unique cDNA molecular identifiers. The donors were split into four age groups: young (average 16 years), middle-aged (around 37), aged (roughly 68) and long-lived (roughly 86). To avoid experimental bias, donors of different ages were distributed randomly across sequencing lanes. For two donors (one aged 18 to 29 and one aged 80 or older), the study analyzed two additional independent replicas of 1 million unique cDNA reads from the same blood draw.

Library generation was performed with 5' RACE. The sequencer was an Illumina HiSeq 2500. A second roughly 7 to 11 cycle PCR used a sample-barcoded 5' primer and a J-beta primer mix. A template-switch 5' adaptor carrying 12 random nucleotides introduced a unique molecular identifier onto each TCR beta cDNA molecule. Each sample yielded at least 3 million CDR3-containing paired-end reads. The Mint cDNA synthesis kit, primed by a TRBC-specific oligonucleotide, was used to synthesize first-strand cDNA from all RNA. Following uracil-DNA glycosylase treatment, a first 18-cycle PCR with universal primers M1SS and BC2_uni_R was performed on all cDNA. The paper's processing steps were these. Each sample was normalized by randomly selecting 1 million high-quality reads, each carrying a distinct molecular identifier. Instead of being binned into consensus sequences, reads with shared molecular identifiers were discarded. CDR3 identification, clonotype clustering and error correction used MiTCR with a Q25 quality threshold and the strictest error-elimination algorithm. A nonparametric unseen species model with Euler transformation was used to estimate a lower bound on total TCR beta diversity. In TCRdb, the public reads were trimmed at Q25 with fastp and aligned with MiXCR, with productive beta chains retained. Each entry is one CDR3 protein sequence, shown with its most common DNA and genes. It is TCRdb's table, rather than the study itself, that gives the V and J calls and clone size. The sample has hundreds of thousands of distinct CDR3 sequences on record, 45% to 50% of them singletons. The leading ten clones occupy around a third of the sample.

This clonotype was observed a handful of times. Its antigen remains unidentified. No per-base quality is available; no much larger clone lies one base away. The donors were 40 or so Caucasian individuals from Russia, aged roughly 6 to 100 years, who were systemically healthy. Approximately 10 milliliters of peripheral blood were collected from each donor into EDTA-treated Vacutainer tubes. Ficoll-Paque density-gradient centrifugation was used to isolate PBMCs, with at least 7 million per sample. Total RNA was extracted from PBMCs with Trizol reagent, with at least 5 micrograms obtained per sample. For every donor, flow cytometry on a PBMC aliquot measured the percentage of naive CD45RAhigh/CD27high T cells. The CDR3 starts with the cysteine, ends with the phenylalanine, and has 19 residues. CDR3 DNA only is kept here, 57 bases in frame from base 1. The junction carries 20 bases between V and J, which are trimmed by 4 bases and 1 base respectively. Per the germline V gene, SGHDN is the CDR1 and FVKESK is the CDR2.

Points the paper makes about the study in general: Estimates of total diversity from one million sequenced T cells were regarded as lower bounds and underestimates. Compared with the aged group, the long-lived group had more naive CD4+ T cells, fewer expanded clones and increased TCR diversity, suggesting age selection. Because the CMV infection status of the donors was unknown, age-related changes in expanded clonotypes may potentially have been confounded. Observed TCR beta diversity per million T cells fell roughly linearly with age, and a significant reduction was already apparent by age approximately 40. A strong correlation was found between observed TCR beta diversity and the percentage of naive T cells measured by flow cytometry. Because profiling used bulk unsorted PBMCs, naive and antigen-experienced compartments could not be compared conclusively.

The TCR sequence derives from a woman in her sixties or seventies in good health. The specimen was blood. The sequence joins TRBV14 to TRBJ2-6, with a tentative D gene TRBD2 over 5 matching bases. The CDR3 protein is CASSPPLTRPGSGANVLTF. In nucleotides, the sequence is TGTGCCAGCAGCCCTCCCCTGACACGACCGGGGTCTGGGGCCAACGTCCTGACTTTC. The CDR3, completed at both ends by the reference TRBV14 and TRBJ2-6 genes, gives the full variable domain EAGVTQFPSHSVIEKGQTVTLRCDPISGHDNLYWYRRVMGKEIKFLLHFVKESKQDESGMPNNRFLAERTGGTYSTLKVQPAELEDSGVYFCASSPPLTRPGSGANVLTFGAGSRLTVL.